What follows are 2 T cell receptor beta chains derived from one specimen sequenced in a study of T cells in Graves' hyperthyroidism and ophthalmopathy. TCR beta CDR3 sequences were amplified from RNA transcripts. The primer set for the first-round RT-PCR of the TCR CDR3 was HTBI. TCRdb independently ran MiXCR on the multiplex PCR reads; one entry per CDR3 protein. Of some 350,000 distinct CDR3 sequences in the sample, 20% to 25% were seen once. Sequencing used blood. All receptors come from a man aged 45-65 years with Graves' hyperthyroidism.

In its sample, this clonotype was seen many times. This chain joins TRBV20-1 and TRBJ2-1; D gene unclear. This CDR3 spans 11 amino acids. V shed 0 bases and J shed 7 bases, with 4 bases lying between them. From germline, CDR1 is DFQATT and CDR2 SNEGSKA (reference sequence). CDR3 protein: CSAREPNEQFF. The CDR3 DNA reads as TGCAGTGCTAGAGAGCCGAATGAGCAGTTCTTC.

This clonotype has more than one count but fewer than ten. The J gene is TRBJ2-5, the V gene TRBV2; unclear D gene. V shed 3 bases and J shed 1 base, with 9 bases lying between them. Germline CDR1 and CDR2: SNHLY and FYNNEI. The CDR3 has 14 amino acids. The CDR3 region is CASSERQTQETQYF. The CDR3 nucleotides read TGTGCCAGCAGTGAGAGGCAGACCCAAGAGACCCAGTACTTC.